The T cell receptor beta chain described here comes from a study of T cell changes during pregnancy in multiple sclerosis. TCRdb keeps only in-frame clones here, not all; method: immunoSEQ multiplex PCR. The repertoire consists of around 53,000 clones, with roughly 90% occurring once and the leading ten covering about 0.6%. V lost 5 bases and J lost 7; bases outside the gene matches: 13. CDR1 MNHNS and CDR2 SASEGT come from the germline V gene. The CDR3 covers 15 residues. The specimen comprised CD4+ T cells from peripheral blood mononuclear cells, sampled after pregnancy. The source of this sequence is a female donor with multiple sclerosis, enrolled in a pregnancy study. The chain carries TRBV6-1 and TRBJ2-7; TRBD1 matches at 8 bases. CDR3 in amino acids: CASSTASQGAWEQYF. The CDR3, as DNA: TGTGCCAGCAGTACGGCTTCCCAGGGGGCGTGGGAGCAGTACTTC.